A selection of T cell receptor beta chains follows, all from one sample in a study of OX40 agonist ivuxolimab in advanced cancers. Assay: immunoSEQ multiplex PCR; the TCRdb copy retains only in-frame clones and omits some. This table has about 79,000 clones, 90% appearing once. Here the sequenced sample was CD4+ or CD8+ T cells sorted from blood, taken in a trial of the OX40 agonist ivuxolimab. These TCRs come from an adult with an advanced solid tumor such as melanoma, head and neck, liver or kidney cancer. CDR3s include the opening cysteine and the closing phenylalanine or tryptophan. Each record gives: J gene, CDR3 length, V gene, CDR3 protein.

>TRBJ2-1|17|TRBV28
CASSRSTGTGLGNEQFF
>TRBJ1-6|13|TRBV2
CASKWRNNSPLHF
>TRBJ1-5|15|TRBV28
CASSLGPPGGQPQHF
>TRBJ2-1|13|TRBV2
CASTQGSYNEQFF
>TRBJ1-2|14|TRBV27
CASSSTGGHYGYTF
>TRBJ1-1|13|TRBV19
CASSMTANTEAFF
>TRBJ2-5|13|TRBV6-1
CASGGQGRETQYF
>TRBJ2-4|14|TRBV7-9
CASSSTGTSRIQYF
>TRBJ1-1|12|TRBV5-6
CASSLRNPEAFF
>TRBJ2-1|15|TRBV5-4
CASSGNRVSYNEQFF
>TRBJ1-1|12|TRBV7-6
CASSQSGTEAFF
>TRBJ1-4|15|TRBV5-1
CASSGATGMGEKLFF
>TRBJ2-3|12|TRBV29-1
CSVEESADTQYF
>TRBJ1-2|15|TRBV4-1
CASSQAQDRAYGYTF
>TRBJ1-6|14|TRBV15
CATAQDSALSPLHF
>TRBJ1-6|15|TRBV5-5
CASSLVSGVNSPLHF
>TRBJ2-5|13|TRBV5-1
CASSLGTKETQYF
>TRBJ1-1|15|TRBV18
CASSPERPPNTEAFF
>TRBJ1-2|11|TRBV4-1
CASSQGRGYTF
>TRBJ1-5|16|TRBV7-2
CASSQGQAQSNQPQHF
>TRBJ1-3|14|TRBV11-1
CASSPQWGGNTIYF
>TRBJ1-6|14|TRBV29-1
CSVWAGTPNSPLHF
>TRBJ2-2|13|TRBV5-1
CASSLQGSGELFF
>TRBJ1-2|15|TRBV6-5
CASSYRGRQIYGYTF
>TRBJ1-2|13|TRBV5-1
CASSLDGNYGYTF
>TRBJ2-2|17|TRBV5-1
CASSLTSGTGRAGELFF
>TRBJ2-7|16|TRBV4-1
CASSQLRDGLSYEQYF
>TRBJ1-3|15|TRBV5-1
CASSLQGASGNTIYF
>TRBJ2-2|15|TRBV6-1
CAIASGGASAGELFF
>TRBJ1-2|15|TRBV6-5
CASSFRPDYSYGYTF
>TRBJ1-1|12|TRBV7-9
CASSRERKEAFF
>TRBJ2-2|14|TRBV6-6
CASSTELGTGELFF
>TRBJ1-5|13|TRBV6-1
CASSEGEGQPQHF
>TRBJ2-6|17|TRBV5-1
CASSSGTVFEGANVLTF
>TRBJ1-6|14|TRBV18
CASSPGFDNSPLHF